Reported below is one T cell receptor beta chain. Its antigen is undetermined. The sample belongs to a study of identical twins. Germline V gives CDR1 SNHLY, CDR2 FYNNEI. V shed 6 bases, J shed 7 bases, and the junction held 4 bases outside the gene matches. The CDR3 runs to 12 residues. Template switching added a universal primer binding site, and final cDNA carried unique molecular identifiers. TCRdb analysed the 5' RACE reads with MiXCR anew, one entry per CDR3 protein. The table shows 700,000 to 950,000 distinct CDR3 sequences, with approximately 13% occurring only once. The study, taken as a whole, reports: Abundant beta clonotypes from cord blood had fewer insertions, unlike memory repertoires, which showed none.

Separately, the same data were catalogued under a study of yellow fever vaccine responses in identical twins.

The rearrangement uses TRBV2 and TRBJ2-7; 9 bases are a match to TRBD1. The clonotype comes from a woman between 18 and 29 years old in good health. The sequenced sample consisted of PBMCs. The CDR3 reads CASRDRGGEQYF. The CDR3 DNA reads TGTGCCAGCAGGGACAGGGGTGGAGAGCAGTACTTC.